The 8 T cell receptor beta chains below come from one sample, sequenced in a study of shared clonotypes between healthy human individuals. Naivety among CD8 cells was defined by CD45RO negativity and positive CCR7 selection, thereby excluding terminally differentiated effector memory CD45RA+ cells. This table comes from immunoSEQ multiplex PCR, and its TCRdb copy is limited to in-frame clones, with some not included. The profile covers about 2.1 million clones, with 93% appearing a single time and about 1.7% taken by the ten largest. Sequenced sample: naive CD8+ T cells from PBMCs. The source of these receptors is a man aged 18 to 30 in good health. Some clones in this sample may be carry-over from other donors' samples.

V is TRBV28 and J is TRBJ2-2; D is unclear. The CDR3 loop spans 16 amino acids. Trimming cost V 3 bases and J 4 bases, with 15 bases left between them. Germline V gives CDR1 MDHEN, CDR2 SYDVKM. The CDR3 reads CASSFGSGFGTGELFF. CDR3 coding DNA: TGTGCCAGCAGTTTTGGTTCCGGCTTTGGCACCGGGGAGCTGTTTTTT. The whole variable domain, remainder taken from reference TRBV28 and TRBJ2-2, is DVKVTQSSRYLVKRTGEKVFLECVQDMDHENMFWYRQDPGLGLRLIYFSYDVKMKEKGDIPEGYSVSREKKERFSLILESASTNQTSMYLCASSFGSGFGTGELFFGEGSRLTVL.

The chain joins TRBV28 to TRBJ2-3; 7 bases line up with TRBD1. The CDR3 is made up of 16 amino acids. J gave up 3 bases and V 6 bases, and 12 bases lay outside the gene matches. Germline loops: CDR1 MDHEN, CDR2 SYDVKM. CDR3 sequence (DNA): TGTGCCAGCAGCTTGACAGGGTTTGTTTCAACAGATACGCAGTATTTT. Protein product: CASSLTGFVSTDTQYF.

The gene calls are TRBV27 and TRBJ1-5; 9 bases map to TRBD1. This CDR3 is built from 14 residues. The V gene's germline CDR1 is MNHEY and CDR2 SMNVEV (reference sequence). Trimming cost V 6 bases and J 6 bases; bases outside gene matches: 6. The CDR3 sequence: CASSLGQGSQPQHF. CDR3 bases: TGTGCCAGCAGCTTGGGACAGGGTAGTCAGCCCCAGCATTTT.

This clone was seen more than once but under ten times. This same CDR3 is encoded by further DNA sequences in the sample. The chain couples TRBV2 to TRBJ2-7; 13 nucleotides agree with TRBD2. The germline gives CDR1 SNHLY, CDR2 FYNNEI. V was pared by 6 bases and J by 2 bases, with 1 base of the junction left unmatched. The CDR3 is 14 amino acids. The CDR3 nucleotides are TGTGCCAGCAGCGGGACTAGCGGGACCTACGAGCAGTACTTC. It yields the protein CASSGTSGTYEQYF.

The CDR3 protein is CASKGTGQETQYF. DNA for the CDR3: TGTGCCAGCAAGGGGACAGGACAAGAGACCCAGTACTTC. This rearrangement joins TRBV7-6 to TRBJ2-5; 8 positions match TRBD1. V dropped 7 bases and J dropped 2; count of bases not matched to a gene: 3. Germline CDR1 reads SGHVS; CDR2 reads FNYEAQ. The CDR3 has 13 residues.

The DNA for the CDR3 is TGTGCCAGCAGATACATACAGTTCTACGAGCAGTACTTC. Residues: CASRYIQFYEQYF. This chain links TRBV6-5 with TRBJ2-7; D is unresolved. The ends were cut back, 6 bases at V and 3 bases at J, with 12 bases in the middle. Germline values: CDR1 MNHEY, CDR2 SVGAGI. The CDR3 has 13 residues.

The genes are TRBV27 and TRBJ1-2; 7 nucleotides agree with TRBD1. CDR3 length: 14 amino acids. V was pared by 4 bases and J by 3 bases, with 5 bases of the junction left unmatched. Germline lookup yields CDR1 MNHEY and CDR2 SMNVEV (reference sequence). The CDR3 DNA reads TGTGCCAGCAGTTCTGTGGGGACAGACTATGGCTACACCTTC. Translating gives CASSSVGTDYGYTF.

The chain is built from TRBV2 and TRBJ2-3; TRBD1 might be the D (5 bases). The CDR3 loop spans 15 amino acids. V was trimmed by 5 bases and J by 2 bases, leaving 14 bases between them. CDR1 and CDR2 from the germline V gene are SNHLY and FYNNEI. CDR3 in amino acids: CASSYGHAITDTQYF. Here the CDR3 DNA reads TGTGCCAGCAGTTACGGACACGCAATCACAGATACGCAGTATTTT.